The sequence of this T cell receptor (beta chain) was determined in a study of blood T cell repertoires in COVID-19. Study information: Donors in the United States, Italy and Spain gave samples during acute or convalescent COVID-19. The analysed material was cDNA or gDNA that came from T cells, B-cell-depleted T cells, or PBMCs.

V was clipped by 2 bases and J by 2 bases, with 7 bases between them. From germline, CDR1 is SGHTA and CDR2 FQGNSA. This CDR3 contains 13 residues. In the original workflow: Cell counts per sample came from amplifying reference gene primers. TCRdb's table, derived via immunoSEQ multiplex PCR, lists solely in-frame clones and lacks some. Clone size and the V and J calls come from that table; the DNA yielded D and trimming. The sample records around 140,000 clones, 75% to 90% being singletons. The chain combines TRBV7-2 with TRBJ2-7, with TRBD1 as a possible D gene (6 bases). The source is a man aged 50-59 years with active or convalescent COVID-19. Sequenced sample: peripheral blood. This chain's CDR3 is CASSLRGTYEQYF. The CDR3 DNA follows: TGTGCCAGCAGCTTAAGGGGGACCTACGAGCAGTACTTC.